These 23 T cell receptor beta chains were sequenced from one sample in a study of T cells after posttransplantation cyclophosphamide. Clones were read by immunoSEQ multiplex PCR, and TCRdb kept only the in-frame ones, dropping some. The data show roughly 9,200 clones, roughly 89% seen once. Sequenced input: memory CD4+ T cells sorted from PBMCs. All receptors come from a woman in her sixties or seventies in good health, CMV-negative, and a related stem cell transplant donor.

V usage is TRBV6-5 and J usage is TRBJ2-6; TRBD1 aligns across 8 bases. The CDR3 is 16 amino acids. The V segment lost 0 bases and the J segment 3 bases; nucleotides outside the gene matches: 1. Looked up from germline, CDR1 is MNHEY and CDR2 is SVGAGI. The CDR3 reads CASSYSTGVGANVLTF. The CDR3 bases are TGTGCCAGCAGTTACTCGACAGGGGTTGGGGCCAACGTCCTGACTTTC.

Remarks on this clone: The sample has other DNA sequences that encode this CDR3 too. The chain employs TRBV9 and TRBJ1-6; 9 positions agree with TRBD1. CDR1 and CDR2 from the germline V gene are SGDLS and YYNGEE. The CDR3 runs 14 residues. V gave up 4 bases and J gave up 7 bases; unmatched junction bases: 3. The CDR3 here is CASSPGQGNSPLHF. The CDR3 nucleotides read TGTGCCAGCAGCCCGGGACAGGGAAATTCACCCCTCCACTTT.

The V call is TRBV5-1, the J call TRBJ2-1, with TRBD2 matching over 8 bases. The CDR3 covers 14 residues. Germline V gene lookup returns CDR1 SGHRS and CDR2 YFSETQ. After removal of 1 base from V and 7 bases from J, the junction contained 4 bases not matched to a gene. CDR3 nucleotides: TGCGCCAGCAGCTTGTCGGGGGGGACGAATGAGCAGTTCTTC. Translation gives CASSLSGGTNEQFF.

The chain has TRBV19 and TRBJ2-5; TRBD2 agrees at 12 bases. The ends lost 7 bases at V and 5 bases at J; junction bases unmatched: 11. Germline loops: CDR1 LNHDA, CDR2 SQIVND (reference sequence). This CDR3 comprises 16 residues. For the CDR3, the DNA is TGTGCCAGTACTAGCGGGAGGGCCCACGAGAGGGAGACCCAGTACTTC. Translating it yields CASTSGRAHERETQYF.

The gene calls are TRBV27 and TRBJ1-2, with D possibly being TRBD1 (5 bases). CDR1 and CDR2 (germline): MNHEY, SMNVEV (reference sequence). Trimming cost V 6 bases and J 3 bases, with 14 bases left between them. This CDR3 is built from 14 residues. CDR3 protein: CASRPTEPYYGYTF. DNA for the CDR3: TGTGCCAGCAGGCCGACAGAACCTTACTATGGCTACACCTTC.

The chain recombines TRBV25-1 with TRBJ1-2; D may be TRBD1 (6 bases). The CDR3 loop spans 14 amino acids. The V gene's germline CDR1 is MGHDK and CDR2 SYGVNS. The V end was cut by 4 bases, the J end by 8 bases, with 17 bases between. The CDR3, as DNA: TGTGCCAGCAGTGCAAAAGGGGGGGCTGGGGGCTACACCTTC. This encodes CASSAKGGAGGYTF.

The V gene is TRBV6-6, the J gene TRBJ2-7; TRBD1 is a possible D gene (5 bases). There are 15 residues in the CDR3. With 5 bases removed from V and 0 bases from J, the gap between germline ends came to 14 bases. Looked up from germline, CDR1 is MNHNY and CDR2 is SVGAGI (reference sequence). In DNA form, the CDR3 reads TGTGCCAGCAGTGTGGGGCAGGGCGGCTCCTACGAGCAGTACTTC. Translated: CASSVGQGGSYEQYF.

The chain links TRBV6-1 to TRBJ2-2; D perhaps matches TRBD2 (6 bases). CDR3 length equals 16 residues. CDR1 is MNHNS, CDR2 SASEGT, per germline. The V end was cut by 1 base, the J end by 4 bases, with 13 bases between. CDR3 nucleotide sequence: TGTGCCAGCAGTGAAGTTTTCATGGGAGGCACCGGGGAGCTGTTTTTT. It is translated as CASSEVFMGGTGELFF.

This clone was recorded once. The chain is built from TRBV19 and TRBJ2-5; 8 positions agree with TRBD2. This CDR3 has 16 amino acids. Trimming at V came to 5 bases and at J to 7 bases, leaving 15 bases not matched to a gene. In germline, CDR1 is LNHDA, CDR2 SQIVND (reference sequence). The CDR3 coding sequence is TGTGCCAGTAGTCCTTCCCTTCTGACGGGAGGGGGGACCCAGTACTTC. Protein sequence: CASSPSLLTGGGTQYF. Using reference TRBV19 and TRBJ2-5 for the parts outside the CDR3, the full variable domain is DGGITQSPKYLFRKEGQNVTLSCEQNLNHDAMYWYRQDPGQGLRLIYYSQIVNDFQKGDIAEGYSVSREKKESFPLTVTSAQKNPTAFYLCASSPSLLTGGGTQYFGPGTRLLVL.

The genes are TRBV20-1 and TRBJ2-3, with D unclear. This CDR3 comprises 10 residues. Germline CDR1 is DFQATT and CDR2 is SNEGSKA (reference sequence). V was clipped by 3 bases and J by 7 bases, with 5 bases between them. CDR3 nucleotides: TGCAGTGCTAGTCTCTATACGCAGTATTTT. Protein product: CSASLYTQYF.

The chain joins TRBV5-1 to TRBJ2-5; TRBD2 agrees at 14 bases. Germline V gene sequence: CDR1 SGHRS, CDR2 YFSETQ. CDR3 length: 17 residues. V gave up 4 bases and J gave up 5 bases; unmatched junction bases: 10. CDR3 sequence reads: CASSPRTSGRPRETQYF. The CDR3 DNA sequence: TGCGCCAGCAGCCCACGGACTAGCGGGAGGCCAAGGGAGACCCAGTACTTC.

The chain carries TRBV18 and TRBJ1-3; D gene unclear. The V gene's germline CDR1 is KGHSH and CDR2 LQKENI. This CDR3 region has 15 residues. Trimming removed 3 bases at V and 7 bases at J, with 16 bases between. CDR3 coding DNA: TGTGCCAGCTCACCTGCCACGGCCTCGGGGAACACCATATATTTT. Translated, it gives CASSPATASGNTIYF.

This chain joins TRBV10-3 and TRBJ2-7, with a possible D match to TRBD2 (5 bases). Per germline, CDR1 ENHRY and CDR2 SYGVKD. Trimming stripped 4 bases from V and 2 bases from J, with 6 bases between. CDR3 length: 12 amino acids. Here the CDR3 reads CAISAGTYEQYF. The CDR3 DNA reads TGTGCCATCAGTGCCGGGACCTACGAGCAGTACTTC.

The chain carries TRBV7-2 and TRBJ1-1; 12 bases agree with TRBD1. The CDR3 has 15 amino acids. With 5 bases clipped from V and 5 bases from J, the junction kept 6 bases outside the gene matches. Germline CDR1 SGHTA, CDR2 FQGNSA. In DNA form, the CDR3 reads TGTGCCAGCAGCGCCCGGGACAGGGGGCGTACTGAAGCTTTCTTT. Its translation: CASSARDRGRTEAFF.

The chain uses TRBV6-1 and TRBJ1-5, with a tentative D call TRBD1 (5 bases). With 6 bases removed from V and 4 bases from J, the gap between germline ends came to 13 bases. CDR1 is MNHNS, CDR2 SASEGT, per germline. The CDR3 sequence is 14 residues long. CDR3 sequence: CASSLQDSNQPQHF. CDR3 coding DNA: TGTGCCAGCAGCTTACAGGATTCGAATCAGCCCCAGCATTTT.

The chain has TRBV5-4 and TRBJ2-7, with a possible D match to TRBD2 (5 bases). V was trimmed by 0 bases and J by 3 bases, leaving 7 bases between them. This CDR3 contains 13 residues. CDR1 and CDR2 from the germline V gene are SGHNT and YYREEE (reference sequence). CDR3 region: CASSLGGNYEQYF. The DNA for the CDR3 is TGTGCCAGCAGCTTGGGAGGGAACTACGAGCAGTACTTC.

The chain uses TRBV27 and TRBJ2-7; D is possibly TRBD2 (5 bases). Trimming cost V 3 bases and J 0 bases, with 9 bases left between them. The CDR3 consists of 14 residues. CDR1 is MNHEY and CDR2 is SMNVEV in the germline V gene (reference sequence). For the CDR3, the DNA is TGTGCCAGCAGTTTGGGCGGGTCCTCCTACGAGCAGTACTTC. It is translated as CASSLGGSSYEQYF.

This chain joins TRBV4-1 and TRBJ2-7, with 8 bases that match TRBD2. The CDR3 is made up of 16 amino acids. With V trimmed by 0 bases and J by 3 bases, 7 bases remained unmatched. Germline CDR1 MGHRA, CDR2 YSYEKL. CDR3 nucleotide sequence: TGCGCCAGCAGCCAAGAGGGGACTAGGACACTCTACGAGCAGTACTTC. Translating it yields CASSQEGTRTLYEQYF.

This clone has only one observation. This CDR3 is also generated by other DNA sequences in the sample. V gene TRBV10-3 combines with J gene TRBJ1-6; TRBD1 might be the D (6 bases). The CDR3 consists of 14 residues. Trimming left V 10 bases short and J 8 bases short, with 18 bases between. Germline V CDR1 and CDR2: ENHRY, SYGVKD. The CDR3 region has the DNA TGTGCCACCCAGACAGGTGCCGTGTATTCACCCCTCCACTTT. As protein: CATQTGAVYSPLHF.

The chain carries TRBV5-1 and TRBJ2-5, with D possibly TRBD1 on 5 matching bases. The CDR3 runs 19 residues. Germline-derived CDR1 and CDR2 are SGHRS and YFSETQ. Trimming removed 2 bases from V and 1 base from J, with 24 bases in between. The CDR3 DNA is TGCGCCAGCAGCTTCCCATTTCCCGGGTCCCTAAGGGGCCAAGAGACCCAGTACTTC. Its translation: CASSFPFPGSLRGQETQYF.

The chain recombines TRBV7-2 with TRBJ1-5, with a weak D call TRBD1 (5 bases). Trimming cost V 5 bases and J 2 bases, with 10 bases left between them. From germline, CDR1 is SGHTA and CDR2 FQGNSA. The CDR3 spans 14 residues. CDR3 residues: CASSPGRGNQPQHF. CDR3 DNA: TGTGCCAGCAGCCCGGGCAGGGGCAATCAGCCCCAGCATTTT.

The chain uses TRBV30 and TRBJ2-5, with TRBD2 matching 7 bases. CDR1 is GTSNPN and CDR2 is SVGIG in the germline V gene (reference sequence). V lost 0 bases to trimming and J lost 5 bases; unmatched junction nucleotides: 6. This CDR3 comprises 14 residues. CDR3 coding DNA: TGTGCCTGGAGTGTAGCGGGGTCATTTGAGACCCAGTACTTC. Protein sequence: CAWSVAGSFETQYF. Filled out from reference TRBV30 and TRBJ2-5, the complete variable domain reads SQTIHQWPATLVQPVGSPLSLECTVEGTSNPNLYWYRQAAGRGLQLLFYSVGIGQISSEVPQNLSASRPQDRQFILSSKKLLLSDSGFYLCAWSVAGSFETQYFGPGTRLLVL.

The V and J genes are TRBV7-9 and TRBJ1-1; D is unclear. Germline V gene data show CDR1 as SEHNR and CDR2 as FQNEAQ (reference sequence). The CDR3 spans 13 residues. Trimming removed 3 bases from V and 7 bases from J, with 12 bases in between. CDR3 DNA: TGTGCCAGCAGCTTGGCCCAAGAGGGTGAAGCTTTCTTT. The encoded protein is CASSLAQEGEAFF.